Each of the 16 T cell receptor beta chains below was sequenced from the same sample in a study of blood T cell repertoires in COVID-19. Here immunoSEQ multiplex PCR was the method, and the copy in TCRdb shows in-frame clones only, minus some. Here the sample spans roughly 75,000 clones, around 89% being singletons. What was sequenced was peripheral blood. These receptors all stem from a man aged 55 to 70 with acute or convalescent COVID-19.

V usage is TRBV18 and J usage is TRBJ2-7, with 7 positions matching TRBD1. The trim removed 2 bases at V and 2 bases at J, leaving 3 bases unmatched. This CDR3 region has 14 residues. Germline loops: CDR1 KGHSH, CDR2 LQKENI. The CDR3: CASSPMGQTYEQYF. Here the CDR3 DNA reads TGTGCCAGCTCACCAATGGGACAGACCTACGAGCAGTACTTC.

V gene TRBV28 combines with J gene TRBJ2-7; D ambiguous. V lost 3 bases and J 2 bases, leaving 5 bases between the germline ends. This CDR3 is 12 amino acids long. Germline CDR1 is MDHEN and CDR2 is SYDVKM. CDR3 region: CASSLRTYEQYF. CDR3 DNA: TGTGCCAGCAGTTTGCGAACCTACGAGCAGTACTTC.

This clone was seen only once. This sequence joins TRBV6-6 and TRBJ2-1, with D perhaps matching TRBD2 (7 bases). Trimming stripped 1 base from V and 6 bases from J, with 13 bases between. Per the germline V gene, CDR1 is MNHNY and CDR2 is SVGAGI (reference sequence). The CDR3 runs to 15 residues. The CDR3 DNA reads as TGTGCCAGCAGTTACTGGGGGGGCCCCGCCAATGAGCAGTTCTTC. It is translated as CASSYWGGPANEQFF.

The chain combines TRBV7-6 with TRBJ1-5, with D unclear. The V end lost 9 bases, the J end lost 6 bases, and 6 bases lay between the germline ends. The germline V gene has CDR1 SGHVS and CDR2 FNYEAQ. This CDR3 comprises 10 residues. CDR3 amino acids: CARTFQPQHF. The DNA for the CDR3 is TGTGCCAGGACTTTTCAGCCCCAGCATTTT.

This rearrangement joins TRBV19 to TRBJ1-3; no definite D call. This CDR3 has 14 amino acids. Per the germline V gene, CDR1 is LNHDA and CDR2 is SQIVND (reference sequence). With 3 bases removed from V and 2 bases from J, the gap between germline ends came to 8 bases. The CDR3 DNA sequence: TGTGCCAGTAGTATCGCGCGGACTGGAAACACCATATATTTT. It translates to CASSIARTGNTIYF. The variable domain in full, completed from reference TRBV19 and TRBJ1-3, reads DGGITQSPKYLFRKEGQNVTLSCEQNLNHDAMYWYRQDPGQGLRLIYYSQIVNDFQKGDIAEGYSVSREKKESFPLTVTSAQKNPTAFYLCASSIARTGNTIYFGEGSWLTVV.

Here the CDR3 reads CASSETPTGNTEAFF. The DNA of the CDR3 is TGTGCCAGCAGCGAAACACCGACAGGTAACACTGAAGCTTTCTTT. The V gene is TRBV5-4, the J gene TRBJ1-1; a possible D gene is TRBD1 (6 bases). Per the germline V gene, CDR1 is SGHNT and CDR2 is YYREEE (reference sequence). This CDR3 spans 15 amino acids. Trimming removed 4 bases from V and 2 bases from J, with 15 bases in between.

The rearrangement uses TRBV30 and TRBJ1-2; TRBD1 might be the D (6 bases). The CDR3 length is 15 residues. Germline lookup yields CDR1 GTSNPN and CDR2 SVGIG (reference sequence). The V end was cut by 8 bases, the J end by 8 bases, with 27 bases between. Written as DNA, the CDR3 is TGTGCCGGGGCGTGGCAGGGACACCGACCCGCCGGCTACACCTTC. This gives the protein CAGAWQGHRPAGYTF.

With regard to this clone: Other DNA sequences within the sample encode an identical CDR3. This chain connects TRBV12-3 or TRBV12-4 to TRBJ2-3; no firm D call. The CDR3 is 12 amino acids. V lost 3 bases and J lost 2, with 3 bases in between. CDR3 in amino acids: CASSFVTDTQYF. DNA of the CDR3: TGTGCCAGCAGTTTCGTCACAGATACGCAGTATTTT.

The chain employs TRBV2 and TRBJ2-3; 7 positions agree with TRBD2. CDR1 SNHLY and CDR2 FYNNEI come from the germline V gene. V gave up 4 bases and J gave up 4 bases; unmatched junction bases: 11. The CDR3 has 16 amino acids. The chain's CDR3 is CASSVYGEGLPDTQYF. In DNA form, the CDR3 reads TGTGCCAGCAGTGTGTACGGGGAGGGCTTGCCAGATACGCAGTATTTT.

The chain is built from TRBV20-1 and TRBJ1-2; D is unclear. Germline CDR1 is DFQATT and CDR2 is SNEGSKA (reference sequence). The CDR3 extends over 11 amino acids. The germline V and J ends were trimmed by 2 bases and 10 bases, with 11 bases remaining between them. CDR3: CSARSGKDYTF. CDR3 nucleotide sequence: TGCAGTGCTAGATCGGGGAAGGACTACACCTTC.

The V gene is TRBV6-5, the J gene TRBJ1-1; the match to TRBD1 covers 8 bases. CDR1 is MNHEY and CDR2 is SVGAGI in the germline V gene. The CDR3 spans 11 residues. The junction had 3 bases not matched to a gene; V was cut back by 8 bases and J by 7 bases. In DNA form, the CDR3 reads TGTGCCAGCCACAGGGGGTATGAAGCTTTCTTT. Its protein product is CASHRGYEAFF.

V gene TRBV10-1 combines with J gene TRBJ2-3, with TRBD2 matching over 7 bases. Germline loops: CDR1 WNHNN, CDR2 SYGVQD (reference sequence). This CDR3 comprises 14 residues. The ends lost 7 bases at V and 2 bases at J; junction bases unmatched: 6. The CDR3 spells CASMDGGITDTQYF. The CDR3 region has the DNA TGCGCCAGCATGGACGGGGGGATCACAGATACGCAGTATTTT.

This chain links TRBV5-1 with TRBJ2-3; 7 bases match TRBD1. Trimming took 4 bases from V and 2 from J; bases not matched to a gene: 4. Germline CDR1 is SGHRS and CDR2 is YFSETQ. The CDR3 is 14 amino acids. The CDR3 coding sequence is TGCGCCAGCAGCAAGGGGACAGCCACAGATACGCAGTATTTT. It encodes CASSKGTATDTQYF.

The J gene is TRBJ2-7, the V gene TRBV4-2; D possibly corresponds to TRBD2 (6 bases). In germline, CDR1 is LGHNA, CDR2 YNFKEQ. V lost 4 bases, J lost 4 bases, and 11 bases lay in between. The CDR3 spans 13 residues. The CDR3 DNA is TGTGCCAGCAGCCTGGGACTTCGTTACGAGCAGTACTTC. Translating it yields CASSLGLRYEQYF.

The V gene is TRBV18, the J gene TRBJ2-4; D gene unclear. V was trimmed by 5 bases and J by 5 bases, leaving 10 bases between them. Germline loops: CDR1 KGHSH, CDR2 LQKENI. The CDR3 length is 13 residues. The CDR3 spells CASSGGTENIQYF. CDR3 DNA: TGTGCCAGCTCAGGTGGTACGGAAAACATTCAGTACTTC. Full variable domain (rest looked up from reference TRBV18 and TRBJ2-4): NAGVMQNPRHLVRRRGQEARLRCSPMKGHSHVYWYRQLPEEGLKFMVYLQKENIIDESGMPKERFSAEFPKEGPSILRIQQVVRGDSAAYFCASSGGTENIQYFGAGTRLSVL.

This chain uses TRBV9 with TRBJ2-1; D may be TRBD1 (5 bases). The CDR3 contains 14 residues. V was clipped by 0 bases and J by 4 bases, with 8 bases between them. Germline CDR1 and CDR2: SGDLS and YYNGEE. CDR3 bases: TGTGCCAGCAGCGTAGGCAGGGCTTACAATGAGCAGTTCTTC. Translating gives CASSVGRAYNEQFF.